Below, one T cell receptor beta chain is given with its context. Its antigen is currently unknown. Primers: 60 Vbeta forward and 13 Jbeta reverse. Sequenced by immunoSEQ multiplex PCR; TCRdb stores in-frame clones only, minus some. The sample has some 90,000 clones, approximately 80% seen once. These donors, healthy bone marrow donors, were studied. The sample is drawn from a study of cytomegalovirus exposure and HLA in healthy donors. About the study: For the approximately 430 genotyped donors, approximately 82% fell within the Caucasian-associated ancestry cluster. Study results and caveats: Cytomegalovirus association was listed for 170 or so TCR beta chains.

Trimming pared 8 bases from V and 5 bases from J, leaving 19 bases between. The CDR3 spans 15 residues. Germline CDR1 is MNHEY and CDR2 is SMNVEV (reference sequence). What was sequenced was PBMCs. V is TRBV27 and J is TRBJ1-5, with D possibly matching TRBD1 (5 bases). This TCR was sampled from a human donor in good health. This chain's CDR3 is CASGSSRGVDQPQHF. The CDR3 nucleotides read TGTGCCAGCGGGTCTAGTCGGGGGGTAGATCAGCCCCAGCATTTT.